This T cell receptor beta chain was captured in a study of CD8 T cell repertoires and HIV-1 epitope variants. Study-level background: Each of Twenty-five Gag and Nef epitope peptides stimulated a separate culture.

Study-level findings and limits: Most of the nine antigen-specific clonotypes appeared cross-reactive to autologous or escape variants.

The CDR3 contains 14 residues. Germline V lookup: CDR1 SGHDN, CDR2 FVKESK. V lost 8 bases, J lost 1 base, and 12 bases lay in between. In regard to this clone: Its antigen remains unknown.

TCRdb keeps only in-frame clones here, not all; method: immunoSEQ multiplex PCR. The sample lists several thousand clones, roughly 60% occurring once. V usage is TRBV14 and J usage is TRBJ2-1; a possible D gene is TRBD2 (7 bases). The clonotype was recovered from a male donor with HIV. What was sequenced was cultured CD8+ T cells derived from PBMCs. The CDR3 loop is CASGGDISYNEQFF. CDR3 coding DNA: TGTGCCAGCGGGGGGGACATTTCCTACAATGAGCAGTTCTTC.